The entry below describes one TCR beta chain. The V segment lost 6 bases and the J segment 7 bases; nucleotides outside the gene matches: 12. The CDR3 extends over 15 amino acids. Germline CDR1 MNHEY, CDR2 SMNVEV (reference sequence). In the source study's methods: The assay estimated nucleated cells by amplifying reference gene primers. Sequencing used immunoSEQ multiplex PCR; TCRdb keeps in-frame clones, though not all of them. V and J calls and clone size are as listed in that table; D and trimming were resolved from the DNA. The repertoire holds under 95,000 clones, with over 80% as singletons. The data originate from a study of blood T cell repertoires in COVID-19.

This receptor was identified in an older woman with acute or convalescent COVID-19. The chain links TRBV27 to TRBJ1-5, with 7 bases identical to TRBD1. The specimen sequenced was peripheral blood. In nucleotides, the CDR3 is TGTGCCAGCAGCCCCCGTAGACAGGGTGGGCAGCCCCAGCATTTT. Its protein is CASSPRRQGGQPQHF.